The 10 T cell receptor beta chains below were found in one sample sequenced in a study of cytomegalovirus exposure and HLA in healthy donors. Clones were read by immunoSEQ multiplex PCR, and TCRdb kept only the in-frame ones, dropping some. The sample carries 110,000 or so clones, approximately 86% recorded once. Material: PBMCs. These TCRs come from a man aged 18 to 30 in good health and CMV-seropositive.

The rearrangement uses TRBV6-5 and TRBJ1-2, with D unclear. V was shortened by 6 bases and J by 4 bases, with 18 bases between the two germline ends. The CDR3 is 15 residues long. From germline, CDR1 is MNHEY and CDR2 SVGAGI. The CDR3: CASRITVGFGYGYTF. DNA for the CDR3: TGTGCCAGCAGGATTACGGTCGGGTTTGGCTATGGCTACACCTTC.

The chain employs TRBV19 and TRBJ2-3; 8 bases line up with TRBD1. Germline CDR1 LNHDA, CDR2 SQIVND (reference sequence). The CDR3 sequence is 16 residues long. V lost 5 bases to trimming and J lost 2 bases; unmatched junction nucleotides: 9. The CDR3 protein is CASSLQGGLVTDTQYF. The CDR3 nucleotides are TGTGCCAGTAGTCTACAGGGGGGTTTAGTCACAGATACGCAGTATTTT.

The chain joins TRBV18 to TRBJ1-6; 9 nucleotides match TRBD1. The CDR3 length is 15 residues. Germline V gene sequence: CDR1 KGHSH, CDR2 LQKENI. V gave up 3 bases and J gave up 5 bases; unmatched junction bases: 2. The chain's CDR3 is CASSPGQGDNSPLHF. CDR3 bases: TGTGCCAGCTCACCGGGACAGGGAGATAATTCACCCCTCCACTTT.

Points on this clone: A read error may produce the germline difference seen at one junction end. The chain employs TRBV5-6 and TRBJ1-6, with D possibly being TRBD1 (6 bases). This CDR3 has 16 residues. Germline-derived CDR1 and CDR2 are SGHDT and YYEEEE. CDR3 in amino acids: CASTLMEPGVNSPLHF. CDR3 sequence (DNA): TGTGCCAGCACCTTGATGGAACCAGGGGTTAATTCACCCCTCCACTTT.

This chain uses TRBV10-3 with TRBJ2-7; no firm D call. This CDR3 has 14 residues. Germline CDR1 is ENHRY and CDR2 is SYGVKD. V lost 4 bases and J 3 bases, leaving 13 bases between the germline ends. The DNA for the CDR3 is TGTGCCATCAGTGTAGAAGGAGAATACTACGAGCAGTACTTC. The encoded protein is CAISVEGEYYEQYF.

The chain is built from TRBV6-1 and TRBJ2-7, with unresolved D. Trimming removed 3 bases at V and 4 bases at J, with 13 bases between. CDR3 length equals 14 residues. Germline assignment: CDR1 MNHNS and CDR2 SASEGT. CDR3 protein: CASSDYIGVYEQYF. CDR3 DNA sequence: TGTGCCAGCAGTGATTATATTGGAGTATACGAGCAGTACTTC.

The V gene is TRBV10-2, the J gene TRBJ1-5; the match to TRBD1 covers 8 bases. CDR3 length: 14 amino acids. Germline lookup yields CDR1 WSHSY and CDR2 SAAADI. V gave up 7 bases and J gave up 2 bases; unmatched junction bases: 4. CDR3 bases: TGCGCCAGCAAGACAGGGGTGGGCAATCAGCCCCAGCATTTT. Its translation: CASKTGVGNQPQHF.

The V gene is TRBV9, the J gene TRBJ2-3; 9 bases fit TRBD2. V gave up 2 bases and J gave up 1 base; unmatched junction bases: 11. CDR1 is SGDLS, CDR2 YYNGEE, per germline. CDR3 length equals 18 residues. The CDR3 DNA sequence: TGTGCCAGCAGCGTCCGGGGTAGCGGGGGCTCCGGCACAGATACGCAGTATTTT. This codes for CASSVRGSGGSGTDTQYF.

The rearrangement links TRBV6-5 to TRBJ1-2, with TRBD1 identical over 9 bases. The CDR3 is made up of 15 amino acids. With 0 bases clipped from V and 9 bases from J, the junction kept 8 bases outside the gene matches. The germline CDR1 and CDR2 sequences are MNHEY and SVGAGI. The CDR3 is CASSYSGGQGWSYTF. The CDR3 nucleotides are TGTGCCAGCAGTTACTCGGGGGGACAGGGATGGAGCTACACCTTC.

The CDR3 here is CASRSLPVNGELFF. CDR3 nucleotide sequence: TGTGCCAGCAGATCACTCCCGGTTAACGGGGAGCTGTTTTTT. The rearrangement uses TRBV7-2 and TRBJ2-2; unclear D gene. Trimming took 6 bases from V and 7 from J, leaving 15 bases between them. The CDR3 sequence is 14 residues long. CDR1 and CDR2 from the germline V gene are SGHTA and FQGNSA.